The clone carrying this T cell receptor (beta chain) came up many times. This record belongs to a study of T-cell reconstitution after alpha-beta-depleted transplantation in children. This CDR3 contains 14 residues. Unmatched junction bases numbered 4, after V lost 5 bases and J lost 0 bases. The V gene's germline CDR1 is SGHRS and CDR2 YFSETQ. Unique molecular identifiers were incorporated into the prepared TCRbeta library. TCRdb used MiXCR to reprocess the PCR reads, holding one entry per CDR3 protein. Of hundreds of thousands of distinct CDR3 sequences in the sample, roughly a tenth are singletons; the top ten hold under 30%.

The receptor's source is a child under two years old with acute myeloid leukemia, due to receive a stem cell transplant. The gene calls are TRBV5-1 and TRBJ1-1, with TRBD1 matching over 7 bases. Source: PBMCs, taken before TCRalphabeta/CD19-depleted stem cell transplant. CDR3: CASREGAVNTEAFF. DNA for the CDR3: TGCGCCAGCAGGGAGGGGGCGGTGAACACTGAAGCTTTCTTT.